These 14 T cell receptor beta chains share one sample of origin, sequenced in a study of blood T cell repertoires in COVID-19. Sequencing used immunoSEQ multiplex PCR; TCRdb keeps in-frame clones, though not all of them. This sample has a few hundred thousand clones, with roughly 86% found just once. Sequenced: peripheral blood. Receptor source: a woman in her sixties or seventies with active or convalescent COVID-19.

The chain employs TRBV6-5 and TRBJ1-2; D gene uncertain. In germline, CDR1 is MNHEY, CDR2 SVGAGI. The CDR3 spans 16 residues. V was cut by 1 base and J by 4 bases, with 16 bases left in between. DNA for the CDR3: TGTGCCAGCAGTTACTTACTTCCGGCGGCGGTCTATGGCTACACCTTC. It yields the protein CASSYLLPAAVYGYTF.

This chain's CDR3 is CASSSATTGLEAFF. As DNA, the CDR3 is TGTGCCAGCAGCTCAGCGACTACAGGGCTCGAAGCTTTCTTT. V usage is TRBV28 and J usage is TRBJ1-1; D possibly corresponds to TRBD1 (6 bases). The V and J ends lost 6 bases and 8 bases respectively, with 19 bases between them. Germline V gene data show CDR1 as MDHEN and CDR2 as SYDVKM. CDR3 length: 14 residues.

The chain employs TRBV3-1 (or the pseudogene TRBV3-2) and TRBJ1-3; D remains unclear. V lost 4 bases and J lost 0, with 4 bases in between. This CDR3 is built from 13 residues. In germline, CDR1 is LGHDT, CDR2 YNNKEL (reference sequence). CDR3 sequence reads: CASSLSSGNTIYF. CDR3 bases: TGTGCCAGCAGCCTCTCCTCTGGAAACACCATATATTTT.

The chain uses TRBV6-2 or TRBV6-3 and TRBJ1-2; 7 bases agree with TRBD1. The germline V gene has CDR1 MNHEY and CDR2 SVGEGT. The V segment lost 0 bases and the J segment 4 bases; nucleotides outside the gene matches: 2. The CDR3 extends over 14 amino acids. The CDR3 nucleotides are TGTGCCAGCAGTTACTCGGACAGGTTCTATGGCTACACCTTC. Translated, it gives CASSYSDRFYGYTF.

The chain carries TRBV2 and TRBJ1-2; D unclear. The V end lost 5 bases, the J end lost 4 bases, and 14 bases lay between the germline ends. Germline-derived CDR1 and CDR2 are SNHLY and FYNNEI. The length of the CDR3 is 14 residues. CDR3 sequence: CASSPVAGFYGYTF. For the CDR3, the DNA is TGTGCCAGCAGTCCCGTCGCAGGTTTCTATGGCTACACCTTC.

The chain carries TRBV2 and TRBJ2-2, with a possible D match to TRBD2 (6 bases). From germline, CDR1 is SNHLY and CDR2 FYNNEI. Trimming cost V 7 bases and J 6 bases, with 12 bases left between them. This CDR3 spans 13 amino acids. The CDR3: CASNPTGAGELFF. CDR3 sequence (DNA): TGTGCCAGCAATCCAACGGGGGCCGGGGAGCTGTTTTTT.

The rearrangement uses TRBV4-3 and TRBJ2-3, with no clear D. The CDR3 runs 13 residues. V lost 3 bases to trimming and J lost 4 bases, with 8 bases between them. CDR1 is LGHNA, CDR2 YSLEER, per germline. CDR3 coding DNA: TGCGCCAGCAGCCACACAGTTGCAGATACGCAGTATTTT. This sequence encodes CASSHTVADTQYF.

The V and J genes are TRBV5-1 and TRBJ2-2; no definite D call. The CDR3 is 11 residues long. Per germline, CDR1 SGHRS and CDR2 YFSETQ. Trimming took 2 bases from V and 6 from J, leaving 2 bases between them. The CDR3 region is CASSFAGELFF. The DNA for the CDR3 is TGCGCCAGCAGCTTCGCCGGGGAGCTGTTTTTT.

CDR3 sequence (DNA): TGTGCCAGCAGCGTAGGGGGCAGTCTGACCAACGAGCAGTACTTC. Protein: CASSVGGSLTNEQYF. V usage is TRBV9 and J usage is TRBJ2-7; D may be TRBD1 (5 bases). The CDR3 contains 15 residues. CDR1 SGDLS and CDR2 YYNGEE come from the germline V gene. Trimming cost V 0 bases and J 5 bases, with 15 bases left between them.

This clone was observed a handful of times. V gene TRBV21-1 combines with J gene TRBJ1-5. TRBV21-1 is a pseudogene. This CDR3 comprises 16 residues. CDR3 sequence (DNA): TGTGCCAGCACCCGAAGCAGTGGAGGATACAATCAGCCCCAGCATTTT. The encoded protein is CASTRSSGGYNQPQHF.

The V gene is TRBV7-3, the J gene TRBJ2-3, with D tentatively TRBD1 (5 bases). The germline V gene has CDR1 SGHTA and CDR2 FQGTGA. The CDR3 is 14 residues long. V was clipped by 2 bases and J by 2 bases, with 8 bases between them. CDR3 residues: CASSLGAATDTQYF. The CDR3 coding sequence is TGTGCCAGCAGCTTAGGGGCGGCCACAGATACGCAGTATTTT. The full variable domain, its missing parts supplied by reference TRBV7-3 and TRBJ2-3, is GAGVSQTPSNKVTEKGKYVELRCDPISGHTALYWYRQSLGQGPEFLIYFQGTGAADDSGLPNDRFFAVRPEGSVSTLKIQRTERGDSAVYLCASSLGAATDTQYFGPGTRLTVL.

This clone was detected only a few times. The CDR3 region is CASSPRGWDEKLFF. The DNA for the CDR3 is TGCGCCAGCAGCCCCAGGGGCTGGGATGAAAAACTGTTTTTT. The V gene is TRBV4-3, the J gene TRBJ1-4; D might be TRBD1 (6 bases). V was trimmed by 4 bases and J by 6 bases, leaving 12 bases between them. The length of the CDR3 is 14 residues. The germline V gene encodes CDR1 LGHNA and CDR2 YSLEER.

The chain recombines TRBV5-5 with TRBJ1-1; 7 nucleotides match TRBD1. V gave up 2 bases and J gave up 6 bases; unmatched junction bases: 16. CDR3 size: 17 residues. CDR1 SGHKS and CDR2 YYEKEE come from the germline V gene (reference sequence). The CDR3 DNA sequence: TGTGCCAGCAGCTTAGGAGGGGGCGCGATGGTCGGGTCTGAAGCTTTCTTT. It yields the protein CASSLGGGAMVGSEAFF.

In this sample, this clone turned up a few times. The chain recombines TRBV5-1 with TRBJ1-6; D uncertain. The ends were cut back, 7 bases at V and 9 bases at J, with 14 bases in the middle. Germline CDR1 reads SGHRS; CDR2 reads YFSETQ. The CDR3 spans 13 residues. The CDR3 loop reads CASCEAGGSPLHF. DNA of the CDR3: TGCGCCAGCTGCGAGGCAGGAGGTTCACCCCTCCACTTT.